This T cell receptor beta chain was documented in a study of Graves' ophthalmopathy and Graves' hyperthyroidism. Background on the study: At initial diagnosis, peripheral blood was obtained, and this preceded any treatment. Findings and limits, study-wide: In separating ophthalmopathy from stable hyperthyroidism, a 13-signature model achieved nearly 90% sensitivity and 81.08% specificity.

This clonotype was seen repeatedly, ten times or more. Its antigen is as yet unknown. This CDR3 comprises 14 residues. Looked up from germline, CDR1 is LGHNA and CDR2 is YSLEER. The V and J ends lost 1 base and 4 bases respectively, with 8 bases between them. PBMCs were obtained from 10 ml of fresh peripheral blood. Researchers took RNA transcripts and amplified TCR beta CDR3 regions from them. Scientists carried out first-round RT-PCR using HTBI primers and then a second-round multiplex PCR. TCRdb called the multiplex PCR reads again in MiXCR, with one record for every CDR3 protein. Of nearly 400,000 distinct CDR3 sequences listed, approximately 16% were seen once; the top ten hold roughly 1.4%.

The sample comprised peripheral blood. This TCR was recovered from a woman aged 18-30 years with Graves' ophthalmopathy. The chain couples TRBV4-3 to TRBJ1-3; maybe TRBD1 (6 bases). As DNA, the CDR3 is TGCGCCAGCAGCCAAGGGACAGTGGGAAACACCATATATTTT. This gives the protein CASSQGTVGNTIYF.